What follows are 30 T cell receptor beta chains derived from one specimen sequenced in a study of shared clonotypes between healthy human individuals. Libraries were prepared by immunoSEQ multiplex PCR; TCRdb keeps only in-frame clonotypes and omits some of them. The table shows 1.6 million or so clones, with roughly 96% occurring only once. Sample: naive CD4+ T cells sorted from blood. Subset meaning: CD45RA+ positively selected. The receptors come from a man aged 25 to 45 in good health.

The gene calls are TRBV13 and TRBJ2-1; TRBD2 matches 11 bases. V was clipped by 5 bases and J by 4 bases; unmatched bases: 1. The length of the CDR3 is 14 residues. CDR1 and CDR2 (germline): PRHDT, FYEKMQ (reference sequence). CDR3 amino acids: CASSASGRYNEQFF. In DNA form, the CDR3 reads TGTGCCAGCAGCGCTAGCGGGAGGTACAATGAGCAGTTCTTC.

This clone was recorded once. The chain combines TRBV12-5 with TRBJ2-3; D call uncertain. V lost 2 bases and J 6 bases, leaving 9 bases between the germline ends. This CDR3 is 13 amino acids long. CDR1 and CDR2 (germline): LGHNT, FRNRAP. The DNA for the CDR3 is TGTGCTAGTGGTTTGAGCTCCTCGGATACGCAGTATTTT. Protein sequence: CASGLSSSDTQYF. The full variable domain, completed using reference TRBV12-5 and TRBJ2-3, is DARVTQTPRHKVTEMGQEVTMRCQPILGHNTVFWYRQTMMQGLELLAYFRNRAPLDDSGMPKDRFSAEMPDATLATLKIQPSEPRDSAVYFCASGLSSSDTQYFGPGTRLTVL.

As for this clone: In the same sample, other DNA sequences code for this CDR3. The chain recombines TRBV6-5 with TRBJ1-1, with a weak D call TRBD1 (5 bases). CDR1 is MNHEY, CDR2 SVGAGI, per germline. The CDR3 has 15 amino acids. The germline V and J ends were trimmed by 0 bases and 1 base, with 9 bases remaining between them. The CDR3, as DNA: TGTGCCAGCAGTTACTCGGGGCAGGGGAACACTGAAGCTTTCTTT. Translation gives CASSYSGQGNTEAFF.

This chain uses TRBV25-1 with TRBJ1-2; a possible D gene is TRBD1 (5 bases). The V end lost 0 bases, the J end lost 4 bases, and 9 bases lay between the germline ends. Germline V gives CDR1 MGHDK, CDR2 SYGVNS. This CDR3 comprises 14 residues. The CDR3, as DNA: TGTGCCAGCAGTGAATACGGGGGATCCTATGGCTACACCTTC. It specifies CASSEYGGSYGYTF.

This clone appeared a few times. CDR3 protein: CSVARTDTQYF. As DNA, the CDR3 is TGCAGCGTTGCTCGCACAGATACGCAGTATTTT. This chain links TRBV29-1 with TRBJ2-3; D gene ambiguous. CDR1 is SQVTM, CDR2 ANQGSEA, per germline. V was pared by 4 bases and J by 1 base, with 3 bases between. This CDR3 comprises 11 residues.

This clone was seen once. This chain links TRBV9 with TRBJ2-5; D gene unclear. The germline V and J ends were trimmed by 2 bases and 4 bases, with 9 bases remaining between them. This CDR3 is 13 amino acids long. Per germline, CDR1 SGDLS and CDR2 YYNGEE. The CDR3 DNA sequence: TGTGCCAGCAGCGTTTCCTCGTCAGAGACCCAGTACTTC. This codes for CASSVSSSETQYF.

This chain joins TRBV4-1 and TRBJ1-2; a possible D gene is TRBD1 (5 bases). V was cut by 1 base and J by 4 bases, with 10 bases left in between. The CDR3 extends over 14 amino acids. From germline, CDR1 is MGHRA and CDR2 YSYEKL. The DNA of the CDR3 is TGCGCCAGCAGCCAAGGGGACCAGACCTATGGCTACACCTTC. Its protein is CASSQGDQTYGYTF.

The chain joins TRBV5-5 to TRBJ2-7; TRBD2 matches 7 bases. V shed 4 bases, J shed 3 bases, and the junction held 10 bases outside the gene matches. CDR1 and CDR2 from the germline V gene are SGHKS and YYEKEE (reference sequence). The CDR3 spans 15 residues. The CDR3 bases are TGTGCCAGCAGCCACACGGGGGGAAGCGGCTACGAGCAGTACTTC. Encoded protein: CASSHTGGSGYEQYF. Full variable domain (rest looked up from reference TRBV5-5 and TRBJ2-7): DAGVTQSPTHLIKTRGQQVTLRCSPISGHKSVSWYQQVLGQGPQFIFQYYEKEERGRGNFPDRFSARQFPNYSSELNVNALLLGDSALYLCASSHTGGSGYEQYFGPGTRLTVT.

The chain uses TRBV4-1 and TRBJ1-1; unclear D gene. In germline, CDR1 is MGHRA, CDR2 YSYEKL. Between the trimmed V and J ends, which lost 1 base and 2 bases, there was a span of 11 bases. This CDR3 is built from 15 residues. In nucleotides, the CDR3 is TGCGCCAGCAGCCAAGTTATGGCCAGCAACACTGAAGCTTTCTTT. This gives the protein CASSQVMASNTEAFF.

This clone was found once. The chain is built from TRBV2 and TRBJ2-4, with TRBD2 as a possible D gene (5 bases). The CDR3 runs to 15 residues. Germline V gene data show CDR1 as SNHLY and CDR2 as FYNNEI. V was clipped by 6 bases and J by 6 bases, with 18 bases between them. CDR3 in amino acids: CASSSPLAGINIQYF. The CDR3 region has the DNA TGTGCCAGCAGCAGCCCCCTAGCAGGTATAAACATTCAGTACTTC.

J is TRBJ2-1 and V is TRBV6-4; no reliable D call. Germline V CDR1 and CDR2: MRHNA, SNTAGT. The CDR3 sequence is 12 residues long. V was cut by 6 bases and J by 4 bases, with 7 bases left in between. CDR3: CASSGVYNEQFF. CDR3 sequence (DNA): TGTGCCAGCAGCGGCGTTTACAATGAGCAGTTCTTC.

CDR3 sequence: CASSLVGTPSTDTQYF. CDR3 coding DNA: TGTGCCAGCAGCTTAGTTGGGACGCCGAGCACAGATACGCAGTATTTT. This sequence joins TRBV11-2 and TRBJ2-3; D possibly uses TRBD1 or TRBD2 (5 bases each). The CDR3 consists of 16 residues. V was shortened by 1 base and J by 0 bases, with 11 bases between the two germline ends. CDR1 SGHAT and CDR2 FQNNGV come from the germline V gene.

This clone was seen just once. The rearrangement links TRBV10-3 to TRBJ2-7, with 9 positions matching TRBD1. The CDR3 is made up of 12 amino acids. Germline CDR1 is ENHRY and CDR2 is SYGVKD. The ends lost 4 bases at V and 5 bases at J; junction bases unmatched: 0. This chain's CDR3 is CAISGQGDEQYF. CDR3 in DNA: TGTGCCATCAGTGGACAGGGGGACGAGCAGTACTTC.

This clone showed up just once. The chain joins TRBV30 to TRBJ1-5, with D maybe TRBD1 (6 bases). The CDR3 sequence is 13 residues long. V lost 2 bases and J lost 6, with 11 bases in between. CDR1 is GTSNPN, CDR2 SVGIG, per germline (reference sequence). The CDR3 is CAWSTTGSQPQHF. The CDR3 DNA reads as TGTGCCTGGAGTACCACAGGGAGTCAGCCCCAGCATTTT.

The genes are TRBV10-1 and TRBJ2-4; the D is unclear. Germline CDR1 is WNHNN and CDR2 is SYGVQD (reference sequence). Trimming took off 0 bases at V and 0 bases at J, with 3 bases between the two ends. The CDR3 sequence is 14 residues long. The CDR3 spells CASSESLAKNIQYF. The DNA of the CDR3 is TGCGCCAGCAGTGAGTCCTTAGCCAAAAACATTCAGTACTTC.

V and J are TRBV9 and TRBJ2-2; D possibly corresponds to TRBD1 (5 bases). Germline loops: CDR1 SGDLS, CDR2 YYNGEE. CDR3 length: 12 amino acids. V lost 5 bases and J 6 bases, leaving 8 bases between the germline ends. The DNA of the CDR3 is TGTGCCAGCAGAGGGGCTGCCGGGGAGCTGTTTTTT. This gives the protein CASRGAAGELFF.

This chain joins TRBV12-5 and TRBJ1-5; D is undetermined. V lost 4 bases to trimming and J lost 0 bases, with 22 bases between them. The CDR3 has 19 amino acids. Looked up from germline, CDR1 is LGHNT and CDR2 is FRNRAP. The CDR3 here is CASGSPDGETHYSNQPQHF. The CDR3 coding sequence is TGTGCTAGTGGTTCCCCGGACGGAGAGACACATTATAGCAATCAGCCCCAGCATTTT.

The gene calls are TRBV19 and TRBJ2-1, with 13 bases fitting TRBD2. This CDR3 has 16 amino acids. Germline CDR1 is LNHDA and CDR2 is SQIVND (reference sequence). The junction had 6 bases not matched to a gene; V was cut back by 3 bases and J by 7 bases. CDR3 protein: CASSIRLAGGLNEQFF. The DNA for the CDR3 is TGTGCCAGTAGTATTCGACTAGCGGGAGGTCTGAATGAGCAGTTCTTC. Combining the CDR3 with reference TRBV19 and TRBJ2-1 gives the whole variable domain DGGITQSPKYLFRKEGQNVTLSCEQNLNHDAMYWYRQDPGQGLRLIYYSQIVNDFQKGDIAEGYSVSREKKESFPLTVTSAQKNPTAFYLCASSIRLAGGLNEQFFGPGTRLTVL.

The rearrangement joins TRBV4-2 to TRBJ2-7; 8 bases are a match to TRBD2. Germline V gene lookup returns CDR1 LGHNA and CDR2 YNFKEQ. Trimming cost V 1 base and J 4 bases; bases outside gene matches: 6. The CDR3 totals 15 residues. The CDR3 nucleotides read TGTGCCAGCAGCCAAGGAAGCAGCGGGAGTTACGAGCAGTACTTC. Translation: CASSQGSSGSYEQYF.

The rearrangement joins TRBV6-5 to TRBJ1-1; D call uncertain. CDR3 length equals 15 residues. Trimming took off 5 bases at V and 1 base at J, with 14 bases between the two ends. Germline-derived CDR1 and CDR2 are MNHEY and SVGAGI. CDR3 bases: TGTGCCAGCAGTCCTCGGACCCTGAAGAACACTGAAGCTTTCTTT. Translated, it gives CASSPRTLKNTEAFF.

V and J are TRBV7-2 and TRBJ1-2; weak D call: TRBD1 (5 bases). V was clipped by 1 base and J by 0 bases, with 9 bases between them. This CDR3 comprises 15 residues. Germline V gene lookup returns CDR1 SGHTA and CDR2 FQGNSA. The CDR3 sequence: CASSLVWGTNYGYTF. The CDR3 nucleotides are TGTGCCAGCAGCTTAGTCTGGGGGACTAACTATGGCTACACCTTC.

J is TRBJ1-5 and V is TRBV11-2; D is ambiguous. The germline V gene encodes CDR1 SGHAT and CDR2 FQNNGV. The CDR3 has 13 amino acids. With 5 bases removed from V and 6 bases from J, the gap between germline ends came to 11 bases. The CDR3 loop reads CASSPGVGQPQHF. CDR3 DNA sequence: TGTGCCAGCAGCCCCGGAGTGGGTCAGCCCCAGCATTTT.

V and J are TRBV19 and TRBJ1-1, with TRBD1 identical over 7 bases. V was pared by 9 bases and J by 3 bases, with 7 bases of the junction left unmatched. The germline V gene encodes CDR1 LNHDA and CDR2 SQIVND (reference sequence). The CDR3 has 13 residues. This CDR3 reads CASSGTDYTEAFF. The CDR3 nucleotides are TGTGCCAGCTCCGGGACAGATTACACTGAAGCTTTCTTT.

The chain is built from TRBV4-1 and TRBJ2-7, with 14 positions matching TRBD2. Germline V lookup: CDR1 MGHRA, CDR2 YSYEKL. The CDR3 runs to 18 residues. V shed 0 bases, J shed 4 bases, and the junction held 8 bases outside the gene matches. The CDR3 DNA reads TGCGCCAGCAGCCAAGATGGGACTAGCGGGAGCTCGGGGTACGAGCAGTACTTC. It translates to CASSQDGTSGSSGYEQYF.

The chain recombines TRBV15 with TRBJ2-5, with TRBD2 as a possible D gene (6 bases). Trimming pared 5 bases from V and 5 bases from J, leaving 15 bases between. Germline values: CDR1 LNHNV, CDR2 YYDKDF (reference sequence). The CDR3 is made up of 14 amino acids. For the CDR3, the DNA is TGTGCCACCAGCCCTTGGCGGGGCCTGGAGACCCAGTACTTC. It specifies CATSPWRGLETQYF.

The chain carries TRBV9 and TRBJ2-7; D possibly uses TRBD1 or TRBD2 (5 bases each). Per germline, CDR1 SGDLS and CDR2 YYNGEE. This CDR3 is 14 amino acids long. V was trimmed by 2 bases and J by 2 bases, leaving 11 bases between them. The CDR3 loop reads CASSVGTIAYEQYF. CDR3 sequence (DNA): TGTGCCAGCAGCGTGGGGACCATTGCCTACGAGCAGTACTTC. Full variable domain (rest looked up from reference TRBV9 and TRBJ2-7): DSGVTQTPKHLITATGQRVTLRCSPRSGDLSVYWYQQSLDQGLQFLIQYYNGEERAKGNILERFSAQQFPDLHSELNLSSLELGDSALYFCASSVGTIAYEQYFGPGTRLTVT.

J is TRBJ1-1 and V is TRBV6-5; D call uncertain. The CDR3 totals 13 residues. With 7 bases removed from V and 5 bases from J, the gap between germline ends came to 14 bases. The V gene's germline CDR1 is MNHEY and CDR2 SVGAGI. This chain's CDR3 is CASTYLGGTEAFF. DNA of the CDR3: TGTGCCAGCACCTACCTTGGCGGGACTGAAGCTTTCTTT.

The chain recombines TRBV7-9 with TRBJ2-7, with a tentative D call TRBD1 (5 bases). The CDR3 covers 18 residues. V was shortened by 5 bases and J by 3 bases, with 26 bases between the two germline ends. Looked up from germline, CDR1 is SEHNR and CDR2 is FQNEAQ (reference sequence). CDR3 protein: CASSPTIQQVGGGYEQYF. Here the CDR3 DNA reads TGTGCCAGCAGCCCTACTATTCAACAGGTGGGCGGTGGCTACGAGCAGTACTTC.

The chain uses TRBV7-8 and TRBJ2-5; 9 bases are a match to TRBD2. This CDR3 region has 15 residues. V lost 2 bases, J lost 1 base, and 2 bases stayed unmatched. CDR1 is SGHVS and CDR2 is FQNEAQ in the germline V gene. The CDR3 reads CASSLRLAAQETQYF. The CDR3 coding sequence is TGTGCCAGCAGCTTAAGACTAGCGGCCCAAGAGACCCAGTACTTC.

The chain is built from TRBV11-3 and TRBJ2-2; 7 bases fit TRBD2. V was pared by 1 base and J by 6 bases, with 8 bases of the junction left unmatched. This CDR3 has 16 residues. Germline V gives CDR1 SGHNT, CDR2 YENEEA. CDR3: CASSLAGGRRAGELFF. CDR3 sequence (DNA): TGTGCCAGCAGCTTAGCGGGCGGGAGAAGGGCCGGGGAGCTGTTTTTT.